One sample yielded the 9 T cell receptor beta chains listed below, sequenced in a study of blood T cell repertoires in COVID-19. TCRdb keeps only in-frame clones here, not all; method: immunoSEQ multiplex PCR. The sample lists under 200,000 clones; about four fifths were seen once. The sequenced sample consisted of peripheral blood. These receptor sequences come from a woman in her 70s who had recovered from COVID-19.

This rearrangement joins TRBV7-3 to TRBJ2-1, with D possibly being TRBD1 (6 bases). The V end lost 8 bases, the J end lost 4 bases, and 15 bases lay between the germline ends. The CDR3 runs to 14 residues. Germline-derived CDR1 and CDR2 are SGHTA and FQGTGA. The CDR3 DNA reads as TGTGCCAGCCACCCGAGGACAGTTTACAATGAGCAGTTCTTC. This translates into CASHPRTVYNEQFF.

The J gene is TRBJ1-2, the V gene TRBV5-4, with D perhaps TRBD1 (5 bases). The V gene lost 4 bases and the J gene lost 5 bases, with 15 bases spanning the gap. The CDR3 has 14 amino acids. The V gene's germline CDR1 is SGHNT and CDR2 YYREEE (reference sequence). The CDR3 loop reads CASSLDIREYGYTF. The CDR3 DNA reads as TGTGCCAGCAGCCTGGACATCCGGGAGTATGGCTACACCTTC.

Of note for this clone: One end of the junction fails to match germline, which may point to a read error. The CDR3 DNA reads TGTGCCAGCAGAGAAGACAGGGGAGGTGAAAAACTGTTTTTT. Translating it yields CASREDRGGEKLFF. V gene TRBV6-1 combines with J gene TRBJ1-4, with 8 bases matching TRBD1. In germline, CDR1 is MNHNS, CDR2 SASEGT. The length of the CDR3 is 14 residues.

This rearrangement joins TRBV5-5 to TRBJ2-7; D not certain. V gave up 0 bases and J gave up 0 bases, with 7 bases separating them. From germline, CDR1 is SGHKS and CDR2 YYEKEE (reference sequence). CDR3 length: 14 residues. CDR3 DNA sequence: TGTGCCAGCAGCTTGGGGGCCTACTCCTACGAGCAGTACTTC. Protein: CASSLGAYSYEQYF.

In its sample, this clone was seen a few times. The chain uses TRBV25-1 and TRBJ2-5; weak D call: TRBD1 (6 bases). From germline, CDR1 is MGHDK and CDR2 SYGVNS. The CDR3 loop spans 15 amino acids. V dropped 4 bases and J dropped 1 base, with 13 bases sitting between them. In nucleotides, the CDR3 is TGTGCCAGCAGTGTGCGAGGACAGCTCCAAGAGACCCAGTACTTC. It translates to CASSVRGQLQETQYF. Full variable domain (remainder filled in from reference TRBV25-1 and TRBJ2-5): EADIYQTPRYLVIGTGKKITLECSQTMGHDKMYWYQQDPGMELHLIHYSYGVNSTEKGDLSSESTVSRIRTEHFPLTLESARPSHTSQYLCASSVRGQLQETQYFGPGTRLLVL.

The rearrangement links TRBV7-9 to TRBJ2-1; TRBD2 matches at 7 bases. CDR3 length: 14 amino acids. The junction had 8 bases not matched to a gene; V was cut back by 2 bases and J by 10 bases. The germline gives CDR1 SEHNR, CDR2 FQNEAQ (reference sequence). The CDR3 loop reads CASSLPPLAWEQFF. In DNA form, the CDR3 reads TGTGCCAGCAGCTTACCCCCACTAGCGTGGGAGCAGTTCTTC.

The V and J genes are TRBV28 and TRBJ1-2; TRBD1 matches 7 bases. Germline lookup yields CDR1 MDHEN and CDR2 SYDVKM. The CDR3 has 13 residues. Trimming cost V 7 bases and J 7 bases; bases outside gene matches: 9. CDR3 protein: CASNPQGRAGYTF. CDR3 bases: TGTGCCAGCAACCCACAGGGGAGAGCTGGCTACACCTTC.

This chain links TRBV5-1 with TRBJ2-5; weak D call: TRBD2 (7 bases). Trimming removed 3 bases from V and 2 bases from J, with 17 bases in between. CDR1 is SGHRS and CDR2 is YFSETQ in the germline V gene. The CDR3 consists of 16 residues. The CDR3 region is CASSWRTSGTQETQYF. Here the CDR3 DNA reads TGCGCCAGCAGCTGGAGGACTAGTGGGACACAAGAGACCCAGTACTTC.

CDR3 sequence: CASSPYGGGYGYTF. CDR3 nucleotides: TGTGCCAGCAGCCCCTACGGCGGGGGTTATGGCTACACCTTC. The chain couples TRBV11-2 to TRBJ1-2, with D possibly TRBD1 on 5 matching bases. V was cut by 5 bases and J by 5 bases, with 15 bases left in between. The CDR3 is made up of 14 amino acids. Germline CDR1 reads SGHAT; CDR2 reads FQNNGV.